This TCR beta chain originates from a study of T cells in Graves' hyperthyroidism and ophthalmopathy. Study information: Peripheral blood was acquired at first diagnosis, ahead of any therapy whatsoever.

CDR3 length equals 13 residues. The V end was cut by 4 bases, the J end by 3 bases, with 9 bases between. TCR beta CDR3 region amplification was performed from RNA transcripts. Primed by the HTBI set, a first-round RT-PCR was run on the TCR CDR3. TCRdb analysed the multiplex PCR reads with MiXCR anew, one entry per CDR3 protein. The sample lists fewer than 550,000 distinct CDR3 sequences; approximately 15% were seen once. Graves' hyperthyroidism was deemed stable given no ophthalmopathy progression within 18 months. The chain uses TRBV12-3 or TRBV12-4 and TRBJ1-2; D uncertain. The origin of this receptor is a woman in her late teens or twenties with Graves' hyperthyroidism. The sequenced material came from blood. The CDR3 spells CASSSQIHYGYTF. Written as DNA, the CDR3 is TGTGCCAGCAGTTCCCAAATTCACTATGGCTACACCTTC.